This is a list of T cell receptor beta chains from one sample in a study of cytomegalovirus exposure and HLA in healthy donors. Sequencing used immunoSEQ multiplex PCR; TCRdb keeps in-frame clones, though not all of them. The table has roughly 100,000 clones, about 12% seen once. The specimen sequenced was PBMCs. These receptors all stem from a man aged 35-49 years in good health and CMV-seropositive. Both conserved end residues are part of each CDR3. The order of the fields is CDR3 protein, CDR3 DNA, clone size, V gene, J gene, D gene. The D gene is left open where the match is weak. Clone size is given for some rows only: seen once, a few or many times, or a class if the clone is expanded.

CASSPRTGEVNNEQFF	TGTGCCAGCAGCCCTAGGACAGGGGAGGTTAACAATGAGCAGTTCTTC	-	TRBV11-2	TRBJ2-1	TRBD1
CASTRDSNEKLFF	TGTGCCAGCACCCGGGACAGTAATGAAAAACTGTTTTTT	few	TRBV2	TRBJ1-4	TRBD1
CASSGTSGTTGELFF	TGTGCCAGCAGCGGGACTAGCGGGACCACCGGGGAGCTGTTTTTT	few	TRBV7-8	TRBJ2-2	TRBD2
CATSRSPSTGSTGELFF	TGTGCCACCAGCAGATCACCTTCGACAGGGAGCACCGGGGAGCTGTTTTTT	few	TRBV15	TRBJ2-2	TRBD1
CAISEKSGLGGVDTQYF	TGTGCCATCAGTGAGAAATCAGGTTTGGGGGGAGTGGATACGCAGTATTTT	few	TRBV10-3	TRBJ2-3	-
CASRTSMNTEAFF	TGTGCCAGCAGGACATCCATGAACACTGAAGCTTTCTTT	-	TRBV6-5	TRBJ1-1	-
CASTPQGGDTGELFF	TGTGCCAGCACCCCCCAGGGCGGGGACACCGGGGAGCTGTTTTTT	-	TRBV6-4	TRBJ2-2	-
CASSYWAGGGIDTQYF	TGTGCCAGCAGTTACTGGGCGGGAGGAGGGATAGATACGCAGTATTTT	-	TRBV6-6	TRBJ2-3	TRBD2
CASSWAGNSSPLHF	TGTGCCAGCAGCTGGGCAGGGAATAGCTCACCCCTCCACTTT	few	TRBV5-4	TRBJ1-6	-
CASRKNPSGSLSEQYF	TGTGCCAGCAGAAAAAACCCCAGCGGGAGTCTCAGCGAGCAGTACTTC	-	TRBV2	TRBJ2-7	TRBD2
CASSVNTQYF	TGTGCCAGCAGTGTTAATACGCAGTATTTT	few	TRBV6-1	TRBJ2-3	-
CASSLPSGLVSEQYF	TGCGCCAGCAGCCTACCGTCGGGACTAGTATCCGAGCAGTACTTC	few	TRBV5-1	TRBJ2-7	TRBD2
CASSSQGNTEAFF	TGTGCCAGCAGCTCACAGGGGAACACTGAAGCTTTCTTT	-	TRBV7-9	TRBJ1-1	-
CASSLAFYNEQFF	TGTGCCAGCAGTCTGGCTTTCTACAATGAGCAGTTCTTC	once	TRBV27	TRBJ2-1	-
CASSYELNQPQHF	TGTGCCAGCAGTTACGAGCTAAATCAGCCCCAGCATTTT	few	TRBV6-6	TRBJ1-5	-
CASSLDGSQETQYF	TGCGCCAGCAGCTTGGATGGGAGCCAAGAGACCCAGTACTTC	-	TRBV5-1	TRBJ2-5	-
CSVGTSGNTGELFF	TGCAGCGTCGGGACTAGCGGGAACACCGGGGAGCTGTTTTTT	-	TRBV29-1	TRBJ2-2	TRBD2
CATFGVTEAFF	TGTGCCACATTCGGGGTGACTGAAGCTTTCTTT	-	TRBV6-6	TRBJ1-1	-
CASSWDREQPQHF	TGTGCCAGCAGCTGGGACAGGGAACAGCCCCAGCATTTT	few	TRBV27	TRBJ1-5	TRBD1
CASSQPRRTDGYTF	TGCGCCAGCAGCCAACCGCGCCGGACAGATGGCTACACCTTC	-	TRBV4-1	TRBJ1-2	-
CASNQGGRETNEKLFF	TGTGCCAGCAACCAGGGGGGTCGAGAAACTAATGAAAAACTGTTTTTT	few	TRBV7-9	TRBJ1-4	TRBD1
CASQLVSGTDTQYF	TGTGCCTCTCAGCTAGTCTCAGGCACAGATACGCAGTATTTT	-	TRBV28	TRBJ2-3	-
CASSNQPSTGAQQPQHF	TGTGCCAGTAGTAACCAACCTTCGACAGGGGCCCAACAGCCCCAGCATTTT	-	TRBV19	TRBJ1-5	TRBD1
CASSQGADPAFF	TGCGCCAGCAGCCAGGGGGCCGACCCAGCTTTCTTT	few	TRBV4-1	TRBJ1-1	-
CASSLGRGTTGELFF	TGTGCCAGCAGCTTGGGTCGAGGAACAACCGGGGAGCTGTTTTTT	few	TRBV5-5	TRBJ2-2	-
CASSQDRGEGQPQHF	TGCGCCAGCAGCCAAGATCGCGGGGAGGGTCAGCCCCAGCATTTT	few	TRBV4-3	TRBJ1-5	-
CASSYATTGNYGYTF	TGTGCCAGCAGTTACGCAACGACAGGGAACTATGGCTACACCTTC	-	TRBV6-5	TRBJ1-2	TRBD1
CASSLVGGEYEQYF	TGTGCCAGCAGCTTAGTTGGCGGGGAATACGAGCAGTACTTC	few	TRBV7-2	TRBJ2-7	-
CASSSLLDGYTF	TGTGCCAGCAGTTCCCTCCTCGATGGCTACACCTTC	few	TRBV27	TRBJ1-2	-
CASSRDSARTLYGYTF	TGCGCCAGCAGCCGGGACTCGGCTAGGACATTGTATGGCTACACCTTC	few	TRBV5-1	TRBJ1-2	-
CASSTGTYTGELFF	TGTGCCAGCAGCACCGGGACTTACACCGGGGAGCTGTTTTTT	-	TRBV7-9	TRBJ2-2	-
CAISESQTPYEQYF	TGTGCCATCAGTGAGTCACAGACCCCCTACGAGCAGTACTTC	-	TRBV10-3	TRBJ2-7	-
CARSGASGSDEQFF	TGTGCCAGGTCCGGGGCTAGCGGGAGCGATGAGCAGTTCTTC	few	TRBV7-9	TRBJ2-1	TRBD2
CASTKGGARISEAFF	TGTGCCAGCACCAAAGGGGGGGCGAGGATTTCTGAAGCTTTCTTT	-	TRBV6-5	TRBJ1-1	-
CASSLVHGDGNTIYF	TGTGCCAGCAGCTTAGTTCACGGAGACGGAAACACCATATATTTT	-	TRBV7-9	TRBJ1-3	-
CASSYLGQGAYNEQFF	TGTGCCAGCAGTTACTTGGGACAGGGAGCCTACAATGAGCAGTTCTTC	-	TRBV6-5	TRBJ2-1	TRBD1
CASSGRGKDSGELFF	TGTGCCAGCAGTGGTAGGGGTAAAGATTCGGGGGAGCTGTTTTTT	-	TRBV2	TRBJ2-2	-
CASSLSDLSYVRDEQYF	TGTGCCAGCAGTTTATCGGATTTAAGTTATGTTCGGGACGAGCAGTACTTC	-	TRBV28	TRBJ2-7	-
CASIGGRGYNEQFF	TGTGCCAGCATTGGCGGGAGGGGCTACAATGAGCAGTTCTTC	-	TRBV6-1	TRBJ2-1	TRBD2
CASSRSRGKHYTNTGELFF	TGTGCCAGCAGTAGGTCTCGCGGAAAACACTATACGAACACCGGGGAGCTGTTTTTT	-	TRBV6-4	TRBJ2-2	-
CASSGSPGTEETQYF	TGCGCCAGCAGCGGGTCCCCCGGGACAGAAGAGACCCAGTACTTC	-	TRBV5-1	TRBJ2-5	TRBD1
CASSLSLNEQTYEQYF	TGCGCCAGCAGCTTGTCGCTAAACGAACAGACCTACGAGCAGTACTTC	-	TRBV5-1	TRBJ2-7	-
CASSFGLELNEKLFF	TGCGCCAGCAGCTTCGGACTGGAGCTGAATGAAAAACTGTTTTTT	few	TRBV4-3	TRBJ1-4	-
CASSPGTSGSYNEQFF	TGTGCCAGCAGCCCAGGGACTAGCGGCTCCTACAATGAGCAGTTCTTC	few	TRBV7-6	TRBJ2-1	TRBD2
CASSLRDRASYEQYF	TGTGCCAGCAGTTTAAGGGACAGGGCCTCCTACGAGCAGTACTTC	-	TRBV28	TRBJ2-7	TRBD1
CASSQGLDVGTRAGEQYF	TGTGCCAGCAGCCAAGGTCTCGACGTTGGGACTAGAGCTGGGGAGCAGTACTTC	-	TRBV4-2	TRBJ2-7	TRBD2
CASSLFPGDRGTDTQYF	TGTGCCAGCAGTTTATTCCCGGGCGACAGGGGCACAGATACGCAGTATTTT	few	TRBV27	TRBJ2-3	TRBD1
CASSYFGLVETQYF	TGTGCCAGCAGTTACTTCGGGTTGGTCGAGACCCAGTACTTC	-	TRBV6-5	TRBJ2-5	-
CASQTGLDYGYTF	TGTGCCAGCCAAACAGGGCTAGACTATGGCTACACCTTC	-	TRBV6-5	TRBJ1-2	-
CASSIQAGARNEQFF	TGTGCCAGTAGTATCCAAGCGGGAGCACGTAATGAGCAGTTCTTC	few	TRBV19	TRBJ2-1	TRBD2
CASSTSGTLAVNEQFF	TGTGCCAGCAGCACCTCGGGGACTCTAGCGGTTAATGAGCAGTTCTTC	-	TRBV28	TRBJ2-1	TRBD2
CAWSAQGDWVGSYNSPLHF	TGTGCCTGGAGTGCACAGGGGGACTGGGTGGGCTCCTATAATTCACCCCTCCACTTT	-	TRBV30	TRBJ1-6	TRBD1
CASSLGQINYGYTF	TGTGCCAGCAGCCTGGGACAGATTAACTATGGCTACACCTTC	-	TRBV7-9	TRBJ1-2	TRBD1
CASSVAEGAGSETQYF	TGTGCCAGCAGCGTAGCGGAAGGGGCGGGAAGCGAGACCCAGTACTTC	-	TRBV9	TRBJ2-5	-
CASSPRRGSQETQYF	TGTGCCAGCAGTCCCCGGCGGGGGTCACAAGAGACCCAGTACTTC	-	TRBV2	TRBJ2-5	TRBD2
CASSVEGRTDTQYF	TGTGCCAGCAGCGTAGAGGGGCGCACAGATACGCAGTATTTT	few	TRBV9	TRBJ2-3	-
CASSEFVGTGSEKLFF	TGTGCCAGCAGTGAATTCGTGGGCACGGGAAGCGAAAAACTGTTTTTT	few	TRBV6-1	TRBJ1-4	-
CASSNKLVTRAGELFF	TGTGCTAGCAGCAATAAGCTAGTGACGCGCGCCGGGGAGCTGTTTTTT	-	TRBV7-7	TRBJ2-2	-
CASSPGGTSNYGYTF	TGTGCCAGCAGCCCCGGTGGGACAAGTAACTATGGCTACACCTTC	-	TRBV5-4	TRBJ1-2	-
CASSFGLTNEQFF	TGTGCCAGCAGCTTTGGTCTTACTAATGAGCAGTTCTTC	-	TRBV11-3	TRBJ2-1	-